The rows below give T cell receptor beta chains drawn from one sample of a study of blood T cell repertoires in COVID-19. The method was immunoSEQ multiplex PCR; TCRdb's version includes in-frame clones alone and lacks a portion of them. The data contain 120,000 or so clones, more than 70% of them singletons. Sequencing used peripheral blood. These receptors were collected from a woman aged 60-70 years with acute or convalescent COVID-19. Both conserved end residues are part of each CDR3. A D gene is named only where the DNA matches it firmly. Clone size is stated in some rows and not others, as once, few, many or a class when expanded.

>TRBV7-3|TRBJ2-2|TRBD2|few
TGTGCCAGCAGCCGAGCGGGAGGGACGAACACCGGGGAGCTGTTTTTT
CASSRAGGTNTGELFF
>TRBV9|TRBJ2-2|TRBD2|-
TGTGCCAGCAGTCTTAGCGGGGGGAACACCGGGGAGCTGTTTTTT
CASSLSGGNTGELFF
>TRBV2|TRBJ2-6|-|-
TGTGCCAGCAGTTTAGGACAAAACTCTGGGGCCAACGTCCTGACTTTC
CASSLGQNSGANVLTF
>TRBV7-9|TRBJ2-5|-|-
TGTGCCAGCAGCTTTCCTAGCGAAGAGACCCAGTACTTC
CASSFPSEETQYF
>TRBV21-1|TRBJ1-5|-|-
TGTGCCAGCAGCAAAGTACAGCGGACAGGAGCTAAGCGTAGCAATCAGCCCCAGCATTTT
CASSKVQRTGAKRSNQPQHF
>TRBV6-2/TRBV6-3|TRBJ1-4|-|-
TGTGCCAGCAGCCCTGGCAAAATTCGGGGAAGTGAAAAACTGTTTTTT
CASSPGKIRGSEKLFF
>TRBV7-2|TRBJ1-2|TRBD1|-
TGTGCCAGCAGCTTAGGGGGGACAGCTAACTATGGCTACACCTTC
CASSLGGTANYGYTF
>TRBV5-1|TRBJ2-3|TRBD2|-
TGCGCCAGCAGCTTGGGACTAGCGGGACCAGATACGCAGTATTTT
CASSLGLAGPDTQYF
>TRBV28|TRBJ2-1|TRBD2|-
TGTGCCAGCAGTTGGACTAGCGACAATGAGCAGTTCTTC
CASSWTSDNEQFF
>TRBV29-1|TRBJ2-3|-|few
TGCAGCGTTCACCTCCTAAGGGGCCCTCGAGATACGCAGTATTTT
CSVHLLRGPRDTQYF
>TRBV18|TRBJ2-1|TRBD1|-
TGTGCCAGCTCACCAGACGGGACAGGGGGCAATGAGCAGTTCTTC
CASSPDGTGGNEQFF
>TRBV27|TRBJ1-5|-|-
TGTGCCAGCAGTTTATTCTCCGGCCCGGGAAGCAATCAGCCCCAGCATTTT
CASSLFSGPGSNQPQHF
>TRBV11-3|TRBJ2-1|-|few
TGTGCCAGCAGCTTCGGCGGGCCCAGCGGATACAATGAGCAGTTCTTC
CASSFGGPSGYNEQFF
>TRBV19|TRBJ2-5|TRBD2|-
TGTGCCAGTAGTGTAGTAGCGGGAGGGCCGAAGACCCAGTACTTC
CASSVVAGGPKTQYF
>TRBV6-5|TRBJ1-4|-|-
TGTGCCAGCAGTTACCTAAGGGGGGAAAAACTGTTTTTT
CASSYLRGEKLFF
>TRBV7-9|TRBJ2-5|-|-
TGTGCCAGCAGCGACCCCCGGCTAGCCCATGGAGAGACCCAGTACTTC
CASSDPRLAHGETQYF
>TRBV27|TRBJ1-1|-|-
TGTGCCAGCAGTTTCGGGGGTTGGGGCACTGAAGCTTTCTTT
CASSFGGWGTEAFF
>TRBV3-1/TRBV3-2|TRBJ2-7|-|-
TGTGCCAGCAGCCAAGGGCAGGGGGGTATCTACGAGCAGTACTTC
CASSQGQGGIYEQYF
>TRBV18|TRBJ2-3|TRBD2|-
TGTGCCAGCTCATCCTCACTAGCGGGAGTCTCAGATACGCAGTATTTT
CASSSSLAGVSDTQYF
>TRBV3-1/TRBV3-2|TRBJ1-5|-|-
TGTGCCAGCAGCCAAGAGTATAGCAATCAGCCCCAGCATTTT
CASSQEYSNQPQHF
>TRBV9|TRBJ1-1|-|-
TGTGCCAGCAGCGTAGAAACAGGGACTGAAGCTTTCTTT
CASSVETGTEAFF
>TRBV7-9|TRBJ1-4|-|-
TGTGCCAGCAGCTTAGCTGGCGTAGGCGGTGAAAAACTGTTTTTT
CASSLAGVGGEKLFF
>TRBV3-1/TRBV3-2|TRBJ1-5|-|-
TGTGCCAGCAGCGCGGAAGATCAGCCCCAGCATTTT
CASSAEDQPQHF
>TRBV10-2|TRBJ2-1|TRBD1|-
TGCGCCAGCAGCCTTCCAGGGGGCAATGAGCAGTTCTTC
CASSLPGGNEQFF
>TRBV5-1|TRBJ2-2|-|-
TGCGCCAGCAGGGGTCAGGGAACCGGGGAGCTGTTTTTT
CASRGQGTGELFF
>TRBV2|TRBJ1-2|-|-
TGTGCCAGCAGGGAGGACAGTCTCTATGGCTACACCTTC
CASREDSLYGYTF
>TRBV29-1|TRBJ1-1|-|-
TGCAGCGGTCGGGGGAACACTGAAGCTTTCTTT
CSGRGNTEAFF